This T cell receptor beta chain was documented in a study of shared clonotypes between healthy human individuals. Germline CDR1 is WSHSY and CDR2 is SAAADI. The CDR3 runs 13 residues. The V gene lost 8 bases and the J gene lost 7 bases, with 15 bases spanning the gap. A CD45RA+ naive subset and a CD45RA-negative memory subset were split from CD4+ cells. Replicate PCRs for sorted subsets used around 200 ng DNA; this equaled about 30,000 T cell genomes. Assay used: immunoSEQ multiplex PCR; TCRdb lists only in-frame clones, some missing. The sample includes fewer than 2.5 million clones, roughly 93% of them seen just once.

The origin of this receptor is a man aged 18 to 35 in good health. Some clones in this sample may be carry-over from other donors' samples. The genes are TRBV10-2 and TRBJ2-1; D tentatively reads TRBD1 or TRBD2 (6 bases each). The sample taken for sequencing was naive CD4+ T cells from PBMCs. The subset here: CD45RA+ positively selected. The CDR3: CASVVGGSNEQFF. As DNA, the CDR3 is TGCGCCAGCGTGGTCGGGGGCTCAAATGAGCAGTTCTTC.